A single sample gave rise to the 22 T cell receptor beta chains below, sequenced in a study of cytomegalovirus exposure and HLA in healthy donors. The PCR used 60 Vbeta and 13 Jbeta primers. The table came from immunoSEQ multiplex PCR; TCRdb's copy has only in-frame clones and leaves some out. The repertoire holds some 110,000 clones, around 70% seen once, with roughly 8.7% in the top ten. Sequenced material: PBMCs. Receptor source: a man aged 25-45 years in good health and CMV-seropositive.

This clone was found a few times. The V call is TRBV2, the J call TRBJ1-2; 9 bases fit TRBD1. V lost 7 bases and J lost 8; bases outside the gene matches: 11. This CDR3 has 14 amino acids. From germline, CDR1 is SNHLY and CDR2 FYNNEI. CDR3 in DNA: TGTGCCAGCACCTCTGGGAGACAGGGGGTGGGCTACACCTTC. Translated: CASTSGRQGVGYTF.

CDR3 bases: TGCAGCGTTGAAGATTTTTCAGGGGCCCCAGATACGCAGTATTTT. It specifies CSVEDFSGAPDTQYF. The rearrangement uses TRBV29-1 and TRBJ2-3, with D possibly TRBD1 on 6 matching bases. This CDR3 is built from 15 residues. Germline V lookup: CDR1 SQVTM, CDR2 ANQGSEA. V lost 0 bases, J lost 4 bases, and 14 bases lay in between.

The chain recombines TRBV29-1 with TRBJ2-1, with D perhaps TRBD1 (6 bases). The V gene's germline CDR1 is SQVTM and CDR2 ANQGSEA. The CDR3 consists of 13 residues. The V gene lost 4 bases and the J gene lost 3 bases, with 10 bases spanning the gap. The CDR3 nucleotides are TGCAGCGTTGCCGCAGGGGTCTACAATGAGCAGTTCTTC. This encodes CSVAAGVYNEQFF.

V and J are TRBV29-1 and TRBJ2-1; 7 bases map to TRBD1. CDR1 and CDR2 from the germline V gene are SQVTM and ANQGSEA. J gave up 7 bases and V 4 bases, and 13 bases lay outside the gene matches. CDR3 size: 15 residues. This CDR3 reads CSVGSVVAGGNEQFF. CDR3 DNA sequence: TGCAGCGTTGGGAGCGTTGTTGCAGGGGGAAATGAGCAGTTCTTC.

This rearrangement joins TRBV6-4 to TRBJ1-5; D is unclear. V dropped 3 bases and J dropped 3 bases, with 12 bases sitting between them. The germline V gene encodes CDR1 MRHNA and CDR2 SNTAGT. CDR3 size: 15 residues. Here the CDR3 reads CASSEWTSHNQPQHF. The CDR3 DNA reads as TGTGCCAGCAGTGAATGGACTTCTCACAATCAGCCCCAGCATTTT.

The V and J genes are TRBV7-3 and TRBJ2-3; 10 positions match TRBD2. Germline CDR1 SGHTA, CDR2 FQGTGA. CDR3 length: 16 residues. Unmatched junction bases numbered 4, after V lost 2 bases and J lost 2 bases. The CDR3 protein is CASSLLAGELTDTQYF. CDR3 nucleotide sequence: TGTGCCAGCAGCTTACTAGCGGGGGAACTCACAGATACGCAGTATTTT.

The chain has TRBV7-9 and TRBJ2-1; TRBD2 agrees at 13 bases. The ends lost 10 bases at V and 0 bases at J; junction bases unmatched: 12. Germline V gene lookup returns CDR1 SEHNR and CDR2 FQNEAQ (reference sequence). CDR3 length: 18 amino acids. The CDR3 DNA reads as TGTGCCACCTCGACTAGCGGGAGGACCATGAGCTCCTACAATGAGCAGTTCTTC. Translating gives CATSTSGRTMSSYNEQFF. Together with reference TRBV7-9 and TRBJ2-1, the CDR3 gives the full variable domain: DTGVSQNPRHKITKRGQNVTFRCDPISEHNRLYWYRQTLGQGPEFLTYFQNEAQLEKSRLLSDRFSAERPKGSFSTLEIQRTEQGDSAMYLCATSTSGRTMSSYNEQFFGPGTRLTVL.

This clone was seen only a few times. This rearrangement joins TRBV19 to TRBJ1-2; TRBD1 matches at 12 bases. CDR1 and CDR2 (germline): LNHDA, SQIVND (reference sequence). V lost 3 bases, J lost 5 bases, and 16 bases stayed unmatched. This CDR3 has 19 amino acids. The CDR3: CASSIPGTGGEVRRYGYTF. CDR3 nucleotides: TGTGCCAGTAGTATCCCTGGGACAGGGGGCGAAGTACGGCGTTATGGCTACACCTTC.

This chain links TRBV4-2 with TRBJ2-7; maybe TRBD2 (6 bases). CDR3 length: 16 residues. Germline assignment: CDR1 LGHNA and CDR2 YNFKEQ. Trimming pared 3 bases from V and 0 bases from J, leaving 15 bases between. The DNA of the CDR3 is TGTGCCAGCAGCCAGGCGATAGGGGACTTCTCCTACGAGCAGTACTTC. This codes for CASSQAIGDFSYEQYF.

This CDR3 is CASSLTTHTGELFF. The CDR3 DNA sequence: TGTGCCAGCAGTTTAACTACTCACACCGGGGAGCTGTTTTTT. The V and J genes are TRBV27 and TRBJ2-2; D unresolved. The CDR3 length is 14 residues. Germline V gene lookup returns CDR1 MNHEY and CDR2 SMNVEV (reference sequence). V lost 2 bases, J lost 3 bases, and 7 bases lay in between.

Concerning this clone: In this CDR3 the conserved last residue, phenylalanine or tryptophan, is missing, so a read error is likely. The DNA is left out, because the CDR3 cannot be placed on it with certainty; the CDR3 is given as TCRdb lists it. The chain recombines TRBV5-6 with TRBJ2-7; the table's D call, TRBD1, was not checked against the DNA. The CDR3 is 12 amino acids in total, end residues counted. Germline assignment: CDR1 SGHDT and CDR2 YYEEEE. The CDR3 sequence is CASSYIKGQESI.

V gene TRBV6-1 combines with J gene TRBJ1-1; D remains ambiguous. Trimming removed 7 bases from V and 1 base from J, with 4 bases in between. Germline values: CDR1 MNHNS, CDR2 SASEGT. This CDR3 region has 11 residues. The CDR3 loop reads CASTSNTEAFF. DNA of the CDR3: TGTGCCAGCACTTCGAACACTGAAGCTTTCTTT.

In its sample, this clone was seen a few times. The gene calls are TRBV4-1 and TRBJ1-5, with a possible D match to TRBD1 (5 bases). The CDR3 contains 16 residues. Between the trimmed V and J ends, which lost 6 bases and 3 bases, there was a span of 18 bases. The germline V gene encodes CDR1 MGHRA and CDR2 YSYEKL. CDR3 protein: CASSLRQSLNNQPQHF. The CDR3 nucleotides read TGCGCCAGCAGTCTTCGACAGAGCCTAAACAATCAGCCCCAGCATTTT.

This clone has just one count. V and J are TRBV7-2 and TRBJ2-5; 8 bases are shared with TRBD2. The ends lost 5 bases at V and 5 bases at J; junction bases unmatched: 13. This CDR3 spans 16 amino acids. From germline, CDR1 is SGHTA and CDR2 FQGNSA. This CDR3 reads CASSHPPTSGGETQYF. The CDR3 DNA follows: TGTGCCAGCAGCCATCCTCCCACTAGCGGCGGTGAGACCCAGTACTTC.

The V call is TRBV5-1, the J call TRBJ2-7; no definite D call. The germline V and J ends were trimmed by 3 bases and 1 base, with 11 bases remaining between them. Germline V gives CDR1 SGHRS, CDR2 YFSETQ. The length of the CDR3 is 14 residues. CDR3 protein: CASSSVDISYEQYF. CDR3 sequence (DNA): TGCGCCAGCAGCTCGGTCGATATATCCTACGAGCAGTACTTC.

The rearrangement uses TRBV15 and TRBJ2-7, with D possibly TRBD1 on 6 matching bases. V lost 4 bases and J lost 4, with 20 bases in between. Germline V gives CDR1 LNHNV, CDR2 YYDKDF (reference sequence). The CDR3 consists of 16 residues. The CDR3 loop reads CATSTTLQGGGYEQYF. CDR3 nucleotides: TGTGCCACCAGCACAACTTTACAGGGCGGTGGGTACGAGCAGTACTTC.

V usage is TRBV29-1 and J usage is TRBJ1-1, with D tentatively TRBD1 (5 bases). The V and J ends lost 5 bases and 5 bases respectively, with 15 bases between them. The CDR3 is made up of 13 amino acids. Germline values: CDR1 SQVTM, CDR2 ANQGSEA. CDR3 in amino acids: CSVRRQSRTEAFF. The DNA of the CDR3 is TGCAGCGTTCGACGACAGAGCCGGACTGAAGCTTTCTTT.

J is TRBJ2-7 and V is TRBV5-6; TRBD2 matches 8 bases. The CDR3 has 15 residues. Germline values: CDR1 SGHDT, CDR2 YYEEEE. V was clipped by 0 bases and J by 5 bases; unmatched bases: 7. CDR3 sequence reads: CASSLGKGLAHEQYV. The CDR3 coding sequence is TGTGCCAGCAGCTTGGGAAAAGGACTAGCCCACGAGCAGTACGTC.

This clone has more than one count but fewer than ten. V is TRBV10-2 and J is TRBJ2-5, with a weak D call TRBD2 (6 bases). This CDR3 is 14 amino acids long. V gave up 2 bases and J gave up 3 bases, with 10 bases separating them. Germline CDR1 and CDR2: WSHSY and SAAADI. CDR3 protein: CASSEVVAEETQYF. CDR3 coding DNA: TGCGCCAGCAGTGAGGTAGTAGCGGAAGAGACCCAGTACTTC.

The V call is TRBV7-9, the J call TRBJ2-1, with 7 bases aligning to TRBD2. From germline, CDR1 is SEHNR and CDR2 FQNEAQ (reference sequence). Germline trimming cut 1 base from V and 6 bases from J; bases unmatched to any gene: 9. The CDR3 consists of 16 residues. In DNA form, the CDR3 reads TGTGCCAGCAGCTTAGGGGCGGGAGTGAAATTCAATGAGCAGTTCTTC. Translated, it gives CASSLGAGVKFNEQFF.

The chain couples TRBV29-1 to TRBJ1-5; TRBD1 matches 9 bases. The CDR3 has 13 residues. Per germline, CDR1 SQVTM and CDR2 ANQGSEA. Trimming removed 6 bases from V and 6 bases from J; junction bases left unmatched: 6. The CDR3 region has the DNA TGCAGCGTCGTGACAGGGGGGGGTCAGCCCCAGCATTTT. Translated: CSVVTGGGQPQHF.

Only a few counts were recorded for this clone. The CDR3 DNA follows: TGTGCCAGCAGCCACTACGACAGGGATTACACAGATACGCAGTATTTT. Encoded protein: CASSHYDRDYTDTQYF. The genes are TRBV5-6 and TRBJ2-3; 7 bases line up with TRBD1. This CDR3 has 16 amino acids. After removal of 4 bases from V and 2 bases from J, the junction contained 10 bases not matched to a gene. The germline CDR1 and CDR2 sequences are SGHDT and YYEEEE.